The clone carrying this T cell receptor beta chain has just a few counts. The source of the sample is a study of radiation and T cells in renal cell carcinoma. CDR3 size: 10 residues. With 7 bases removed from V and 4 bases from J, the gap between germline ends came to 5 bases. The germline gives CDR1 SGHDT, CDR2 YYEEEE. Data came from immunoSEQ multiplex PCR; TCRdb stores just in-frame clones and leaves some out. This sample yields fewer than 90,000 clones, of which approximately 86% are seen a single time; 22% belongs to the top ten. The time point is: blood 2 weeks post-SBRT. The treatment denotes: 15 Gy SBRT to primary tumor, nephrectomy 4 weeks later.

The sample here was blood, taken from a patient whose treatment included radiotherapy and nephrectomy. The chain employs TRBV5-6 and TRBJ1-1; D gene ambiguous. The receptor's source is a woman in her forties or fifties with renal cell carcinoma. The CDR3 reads CASPPTEAFF. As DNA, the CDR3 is TGTGCCAGCCCCCCCACTGAAGCTTTCTTT.